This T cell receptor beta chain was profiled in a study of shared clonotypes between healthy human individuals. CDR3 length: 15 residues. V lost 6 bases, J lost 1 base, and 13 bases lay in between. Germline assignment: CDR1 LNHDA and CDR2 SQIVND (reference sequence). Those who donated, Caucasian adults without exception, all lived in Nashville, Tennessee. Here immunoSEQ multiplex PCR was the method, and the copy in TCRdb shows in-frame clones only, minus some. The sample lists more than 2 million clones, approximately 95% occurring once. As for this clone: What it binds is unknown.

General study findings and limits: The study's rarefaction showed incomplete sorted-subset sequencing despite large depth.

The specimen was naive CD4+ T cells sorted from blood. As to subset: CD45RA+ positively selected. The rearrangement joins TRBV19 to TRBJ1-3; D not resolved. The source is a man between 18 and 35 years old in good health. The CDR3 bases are TGTGCCAGTAGACGCGAAGGGTATTCTGGAAACACCATATATTTT. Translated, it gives CASRREGYSGNTIYF.